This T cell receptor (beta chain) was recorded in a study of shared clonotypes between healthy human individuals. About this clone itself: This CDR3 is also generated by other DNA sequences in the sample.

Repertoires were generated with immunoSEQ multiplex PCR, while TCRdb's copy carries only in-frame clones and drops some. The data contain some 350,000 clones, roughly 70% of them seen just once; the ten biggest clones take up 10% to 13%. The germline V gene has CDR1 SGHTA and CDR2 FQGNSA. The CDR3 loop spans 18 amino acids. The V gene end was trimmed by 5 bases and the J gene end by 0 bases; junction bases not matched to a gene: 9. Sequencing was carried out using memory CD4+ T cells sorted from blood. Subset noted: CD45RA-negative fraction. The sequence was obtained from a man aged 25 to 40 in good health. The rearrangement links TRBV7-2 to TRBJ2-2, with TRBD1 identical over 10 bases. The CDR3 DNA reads TGTGCCAGCAGCCGAAAACCCGGGACAGGGGCGAACACCGGGGAGCTGTTTTTT. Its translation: CASSRKPGTGANTGELFF.